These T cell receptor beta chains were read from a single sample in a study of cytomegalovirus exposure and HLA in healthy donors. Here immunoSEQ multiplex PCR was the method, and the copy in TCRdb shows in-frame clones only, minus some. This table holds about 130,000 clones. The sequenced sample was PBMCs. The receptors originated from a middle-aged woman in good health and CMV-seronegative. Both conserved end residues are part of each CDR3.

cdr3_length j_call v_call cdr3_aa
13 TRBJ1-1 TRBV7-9 CASSPTGNTEAFF
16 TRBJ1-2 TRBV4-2 CASSQVETGANYGYTF
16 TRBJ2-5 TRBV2 CASRLGDRGYQETQYF
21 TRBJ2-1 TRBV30 CAWITTPNTGTVAPAATEQFF
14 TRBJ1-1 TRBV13 CASSPSGGHTEAFF
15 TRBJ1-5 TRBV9 CASSAGTGGNQPQHF
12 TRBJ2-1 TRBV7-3 CASSSTGWAQFF
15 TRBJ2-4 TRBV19 CASSIEGTGNDIQYF
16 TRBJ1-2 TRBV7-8 CASSLVNTDRAGGYTF
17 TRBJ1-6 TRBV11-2 CASSLDRTGAPNSPLHF
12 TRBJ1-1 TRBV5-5 CASSLRNTEAFF
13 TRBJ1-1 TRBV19 CASSSPYGTEAFF
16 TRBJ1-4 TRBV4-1 CASSQEPTGTGEKLFF
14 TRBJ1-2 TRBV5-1 CASSSERTVGGYTF
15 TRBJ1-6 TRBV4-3 CASSLIPGGDSPLHF
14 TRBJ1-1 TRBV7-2 CASSYYLGGTEAFF
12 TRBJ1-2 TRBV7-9 CASSFGIDGYTF
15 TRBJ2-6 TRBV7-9 CASSRQGTGANVLTF
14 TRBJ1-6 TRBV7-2 CASSEQGGRSPLHF
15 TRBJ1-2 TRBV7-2 CASSLAWSPNYGYTF
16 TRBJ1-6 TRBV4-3 CASSQGGGAHNSPLHF
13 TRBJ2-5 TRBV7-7 CASSLLAQETQYF
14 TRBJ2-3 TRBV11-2 CASSLTGNTDTQYF
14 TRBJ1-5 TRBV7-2 CASSLVQDNQPQHF
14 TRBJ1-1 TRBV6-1 CASTIPGGRIEAFF
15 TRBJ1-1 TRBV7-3 CASSLTGGRVTEAFF